The 15 T cell receptor beta chains in this list originate from one sample, sequenced in a study of somatic mutations in cytotoxic T cells in rheumatoid arthritis. Clones were read by immunoSEQ multiplex PCR, and TCRdb kept only the in-frame ones, dropping some. This repertoire shows 20,000 or so clones, almost 85% found once; its top ten account for approximately 10%. The specimen was CD8+ T cells sorted from blood. The receptor set was obtained from a woman aged 50 to 60 in good health.

The J gene is TRBJ2-2, the V gene TRBV6-5; 7 nucleotides line up with TRBD1. V gave up 0 bases and J gave up 5 bases; unmatched junction bases: 6. The CDR3 totals 16 residues. From germline, CDR1 is MNHEY and CDR2 SVGAGI. CDR3 bases: TGTGCCAGCAGTTACTCGACGCAACAGGGGACCGGGGAGCTGTTTTTT. Residues: CASSYSTQQGTGELFF.

The chain couples TRBV25-1 to TRBJ2-2; D is unclear. V lost 6 bases and J 6 bases, leaving 11 bases between the germline ends. The germline CDR1 and CDR2 sequences are MGHDK and SYGVNS. The CDR3 consists of 13 residues. CDR3 DNA: TGTGCCAGCAGCCGCGCTAACCCCGGGGAGCTGTTTTTT. Its protein is CASSRANPGELFF.

The gene calls are TRBV11-2 and TRBJ2-7; the match to TRBD2 covers 8 bases. The CDR3 is 12 residues long. Unmatched junction bases numbered 3, after V lost 7 bases and J lost 4 bases. The germline V gene encodes CDR1 SGHAT and CDR2 FQNNGV. The CDR3 nucleotides are TGTGCCAGCACCCCGGGGGGGTACGAGCAGTACTTC. Its translation: CASTPGGYEQYF.

The J gene is TRBJ2-7, the V gene TRBV10-3; D may correspond to TRBD1 or TRBD2 (6 bases each). The CDR3 is 14 amino acids. Germline assignment: CDR1 ENHRY and CDR2 SYGVKD. V was shortened by 3 bases and J by 2 bases, with 11 bases between the two germline ends. The CDR3 DNA follows: TGTGCCATCAGTGAATCGGGGGCCCCCTACGAGCAGTACTTC. This translates into CAISESGAPYEQYF.

This sequence joins TRBV5-6 and TRBJ2-5; tentative D call: TRBD1 (6 bases). The CDR3 contains 15 residues. Trimming shortened V by 3 bases and J by 4 bases, and 16 bases separated the two germline ends. Germline CDR1 is SGHDT and CDR2 is YYEEEE. In DNA form, the CDR3 reads TGTGCCAGCAGCTCCGTACAGGGTCCCCGAGAGACCCAGTACTTC. This translates into CASSSVQGPRETQYF.

The chain carries TRBV4-1 and TRBJ2-1; 9 nucleotides match TRBD2. The germline V gene has CDR1 MGHRA and CDR2 YSYEKL. The length of the CDR3 is 16 residues. V was pared by 1 base and J by 3 bases, with 4 bases of the junction left unmatched. As DNA, the CDR3 is TGCGCCAGCAGCCAAGGGACTAGCGTGAACTACAATGAGCAGTTCTTC. Translation: CASSQGTSVNYNEQFF.

The chain joins TRBV10-2 to TRBJ1-1; D is perhaps TRBD1 (5 bases). This CDR3 is built from 13 residues. CDR1 and CDR2 (germline): WSHSY, SAAADI. The germline V and J ends were trimmed by 7 bases and 4 bases, with 13 bases remaining between them. The CDR3 region is CASTGRGATEAFF. As DNA, the CDR3 is TGCGCCAGCACAGGGAGGGGTGCCACTGAAGCTTTCTTT.

This sequence joins TRBV28 and TRBJ1-5; D gene uncertain. Germline V CDR1 and CDR2: MDHEN, SYDVKM. Trimming cost V 4 bases and J 7 bases, with 8 bases left between them. There are 12 residues in the CDR3. The CDR3 DNA reads as TGTGCCAGCAGTTCCCTAGGGCAGCCCCAGCATTTT. It translates to CASSSLGQPQHF.

The chain couples TRBV28 to TRBJ2-3, with 8 bases lining up with TRBD2. V was pared by 3 bases and J by 6 bases, with 14 bases of the junction left unmatched. This CDR3 has 17 amino acids. Germline V gene sequence: CDR1 MDHEN, CDR2 SYDVKM. CDR3 in DNA: TGTGCCAGCAGTTTTCCGGGTAGCGGGGCCCGTTGGGATACGCAGTATTTT. It encodes CASSFPGSGARWDTQYF.

The chain carries TRBV27 and TRBJ2-7, with D perhaps TRBD1 (6 bases). V dropped 1 base and J dropped 1 base, with 11 bases sitting between them. This CDR3 comprises 15 residues. Germline V gene data show CDR1 as MNHEY and CDR2 as SMNVEV (reference sequence). DNA for the CDR3: TGTGCCAGCAGTTTATATTTACAGGGATCCTACGAGCAGTACTTC. Its translation: CASSLYLQGSYEQYF.

The genes are TRBV9 and TRBJ1-1; D perhaps matches TRBD1 (5 bases). CDR3 length equals 14 residues. Germline V gene lookup returns CDR1 SGDLS and CDR2 YYNGEE. V was cut by 0 bases and J by 3 bases, with 9 bases left in between. The DNA for the CDR3 is TGTGCCAGCAGCGTAGAGGGGCGGCACACTGAAGCTTTCTTT. Its translation is CASSVEGRHTEAFF. The whole variable domain, filled in from reference TRBV9 and TRBJ1-1, reads DSGVTQTPKHLITATGQRVTLRCSPRSGDLSVYWYQQSLDQGLQFLIQYYNGEERAKGNILERFSAQQFPDLHSELNLSSLELGDSALYFCASSVEGRHTEAFFGQGTRLTVV.

The V and J genes are TRBV28 and TRBJ2-5; weak D call: TRBD2 (7 bases). The J call may be mistaken, given a closer DNA end match to TRBJ2-7. Germline loops: CDR1 MDHEN, CDR2 SYDVKM. CDR3 length: 14 residues. This CDR3 reads CASSRGDISYEQYF. The CDR3 DNA reads TGTGCCAGCAGCCGGGGGGACATCTCCTACGAGCAGTACTTC.

This chain connects TRBV21-1 to TRBJ2-7. TRBV21-1 is described as a pseudogene. This CDR3 has 19 residues. The CDR3 is CASSKIPPGPGPWIYEQYF. The CDR3 DNA follows: TGTGCCAGCAGCAAAATCCCCCCCGGACCGGGACCCTGGATCTACGAGCAGTACTTC.

The chain combines TRBV5-4 with TRBJ2-5; D is possibly TRBD2 (6 bases). The CDR3 extends over 13 amino acids. Trimming left V 0 bases short and J 5 bases short, with 8 bases between. Germline V gene sequence: CDR1 SGHNT, CDR2 YYREEE (reference sequence). The CDR3, as DNA: TGTGCCAGCAGCTTGGCCCTAGCGGAGACCCAGTACTTC. Amino acid sequence: CASSLALAETQYF.

In its sample, this clone ranks as medium-sized. The chain uses TRBV5-1 and TRBJ1-4; D is unresolved. The CDR3 runs to 15 residues. V was shortened by 0 bases and J by 2 bases, with 8 bases between the two germline ends. CDR1 is SGHRS, CDR2 YFSETQ, per germline. CDR3 nucleotides: TGCGCCAGCAGCTTGGGAAGCTGGACTAATGAAAAACTGTTTTTT. Amino acids: CASSLGSWTNEKLFF.